This T cell receptor (beta chain) originates from a study of multiple sclerosis patients with progressive multifocal leukoencephalopathy (dated by TCRdb to the late 2010s). Study-level background: Controls were about five natalizumab-treated MS patients who did not develop PML, sampled longitudinally. The study examined peripheral T and B cells of MS patients who developed PML (4 under natalizumab, 1 after alemtuzumab) and treated patients who did not. A couple of patients on natalizumab who later developed PML were tracked over time from before therapy, through 6 and 12 months, up to PML onset. The study aimed to detect JC virus-specific or public T-cell expansions arising at the time of PML onset. Findings and caveats that apply to the study as a whole: The analysis covered only peripheral blood, although cerebrospinal fluid or brain lymphocytes might be more informative for natalizumab-associated PML. With only a small, descriptive cohort, it remained unclear whether the findings reflect JC virus infection or general immunocompromise. Less diverse TRB repertoires in most PML patients were suggested by lower normalized Shannon entropy, whereas values near 1 were observed in the natalizumab-treated controls. Only PML patients had TRB clones above 0.5% frequency, but the clones expanded at PML onset were already present before and during natalizumab therapy. When PML developed, no shared TRBV or TRBJ gene usage and no preferred TRBV-TRBJ pairings were found.

Turning to this clone: The clone's antigen remains unknown. No qualities accompany the bases; no much larger clone lies one base away.

What this sample's time point label stands for: before natalizumab initiation. Every listed patient had received interferon beta before, and every PML patient was female. T0 blood samples were collected before the first natalizumab infusion. Isolation of peripheral blood mononuclear cells was performed by Ficoll-Hypaque density gradient centrifugation. TRB CDR3 regions were amplified from genomic DNA with the immunoSEQ two-step multiplex PCR at survey-level depth. Synthetic inline TR CDR3 controls covering all V-J pairings were spiked into each PCR so that template counts could be estimated and amplification bias removed. Reads went through processing to reduce amplification and sequencing bias, and quantification was done against synthetic TR CDR3 analogs. The study's own analysis went as follows. Raw data were processed in ImmunoSEQ Analyzer, removing out-of-frame sequences and CDR3s with stop codons, and genes were named by IMGT nomenclature. Repertoire diversity was summarized as normalized Shannon entropy, defined as 1 minus Pielou's evenness. TRB sequences were considered identical only when V gene, J gene and CDR3 were shared. Public PML clonotypes were CDR3s shared by two or more PML-onset samples but absent earlier, in controls, and in public databases. CDR3 amino acid composition by position was analyzed with Skylign using the observed count method. Not all clones reach the TCRdb copy of this immuneACCESS table, which keeps in-frame sequences only. Checked studies attribute under half of the gap to unresolved V genes and leave the rest unexplained. The V and J calls and the clone size are those of that table, but D and trimming were determined from the DNA. The sample has under 40,000 clones on record, around 92% of them singletons. Of the sample, roughly 2% falls within the top ten clones.

V is reduced by 7 bases and J by 7 bases, leaving a spacing of 13 bases between them. The CDR3 spans 11 residues, from the cysteine through the phenylalanine. Of the read, only the CDR3 DNA is kept; its 33 bases are in frame from base 1. CDR1 SQVTM and CDR2 ANQGSEA are derived from the germline V gene. The sequencing input was PBMCs. Recombination joined TRBV29-1 with TRBJ1-2, with an unclear D gene assignment. The source of this sequence is a man under 40 with multiple sclerosis. In nucleotides, the sequence is TGCAGCGCCTTGGGGAAAGGTGGCTACACCTTC. Its protein reads: CSALGKGGYTF.